This T cell receptor beta chain was recovered during a study of response to subunit inactivated influenza vaccine (dated by TCRdb to between 2017 and 2018). With respect to the entire study: To follow how T cells responded to a trivalent subunit inactivated influenza vaccine, the researchers relied on deep quantitative profiling of the T cell receptor repertoire. Findings and caveats that apply to the study as a whole: The authors proposed that each seasonal influenza vaccination may bring in only a limited number of new T cells.

This clonotype was observed many times. Its antigen is not yet known. No qualities accompany the bases; no much larger clone lies one base away. Library preparation was by RT-PCR. Sequencing instrument: Illumina HiSeq 2500. Clones were called with MiXCR by TCRdb after fastp trimmed the public reads at Q25, and only in-frame beta chains were retained. Entries that share a CDR3 protein sequence are merged under the most common genes and DNA. Recorded for this sample are 150,000 to 200,000 distinct CDR3 sequences; approximately 12% of them occurred a single time. The leading ten clones occupy approximately 30% of the sample. V is trimmed back by 5 bases and J by 0 bases, and the junction contains 2 bases that no gene match accounts for. According to the germline V gene, CDR1 reads MDHEN and CDR2 reads SYDVKM. The CDR3 goes from the cysteine to the phenylalanine over 15 residues. The entry retains the CDR3 DNA only, 45 bases that are in frame from base 1.

The data also belong to a second study, concerning T cells expressing NK-cell markers. In that second paper, the authors write: TCR beta cDNA libraries were made by 5'RACE template switching that added a universal primer site and unique molecular identifiers. TCR beta-chain repertoires were profiled in sorted CD3+CD56+NKG2C+, CD3+CD56+NKG2C- and CD3+CD56-NKG2C+ T-cell subsets from several donors. Among the eight sequenced donors, seven were HCMV-seropositive and one was HCMV-seronegative. To restrict sorting to alphabetaTCR-expressing T cells, an anti-gammadeltaTCR antibody was added in several experiments. In several donors, the dominant CD3+CD56+NKG2C+ clonotypes were among the top 10 CD8+ clonotypes and accounted for roughly 1.0-7.5% of CD8+ T cells. Those dominant clonotypes were again the most abundant among CD3+CD56-NKG2C+ cells in a handful of donors, at about 25-60.1%. It remained unclear whether the expanded NKG2C-expressing T cell clones were specific for HCMV antigens. All eight donors whose samples were sequenced were randomly selected healthy volunteers, three of them men and five women. HCMV serostatus was determined by detecting HCMV-specific IgG in serum with a commercial ELISA kit. Ficoll density gradient centrifugation was used to isolate peripheral blood mononuclear cells from blood. Using Miltenyi isolation kits, CD4+ and CD8+ T cells were isolated from PBMC through magnetic immunoseparation. Priming for cDNA synthesis came from the TCR beta constant segment, and two successive PCR amplification steps followed. Illumina HiSeq 2000/2500, MiSeq or NextSeq was used to sequence libraries as 2 x 150 bp reads. MIGEC was used to demultiplex reads and group the reads by UMI, and MiTCR was used to assemble and quantify clonotypes. Only TCR cDNA sequences supported by at least two reads were kept to exclude erroneous sequences. The tcR package was used for downstream repertoire analysis, with clonotypes matched between fractions based on CDR3 nucleotide sequence plus V segment. Antigen specificity was annotated against VDJdb with VDJmatch, allowing one amino acid substitution in CDR3.

The chain uses TRBV28 and TRBJ2-1, and 9 junctional nucleotides match TRBD2. Sample: CD8+ T cells sorted from PBMCs, taken roughly 13 days after vaccination. The TCR was taken from a man aged 50-60 years who received an inactivated influenza vaccine. Donor details come from another sample of the same person, matched by shared clones. This receptor carries the CDR3 CASSRLAVSYNEQFF. In nucleotide form, the sequence is TGTGCCAGCAGTCGACTAGCGGTCTCCTACAATGAGCAGTTCTTC.